This T cell receptor beta chain was found in a study of beta chain features in type 1 diabetes. Study-wide findings and caveats: Insertions at VDJ junctions were less frequent in type 1 diabetes patients. These patients also deleted more nucleotides at the same junctions.

V was pared by 2 bases and J by 5 bases, with 10 bases of the junction left unmatched. CDR1 and CDR2 (germline): GTSNPN, SVGIG (reference sequence). This CDR3 spans 15 amino acids. CD4+ naive, central memory, regulatory and stem cell-like memory subsets were isolated by sorting on CD45RO/CCR7/CD25/CD127/CD95/CD27. A remark on this clone: Its antigen is not known.

Investigators reverse transcribed all isolated RNA, so they sequenced expressed TCRB transcripts. Clones were sequenced by immunoSEQ multiplex PCR, and TCRdb holds only the in-frame ones, with some missing. The profile covers 400,000 to 600,000 clones, with about 30% appearing a single time and roughly 0.066% taken by the ten largest. The sample consisted of naive CD4+ T cells from blood. This sequence originates from a man between 18 and 35 years old in good health. The rearrangement uses TRBV30 and TRBJ2-7; TRBD2 matches 9 bases. CDR3 amino acids: CAWSRGLAETNEQYF. CDR3 nucleotide sequence: TGTGCCTGGAGTAGGGGACTAGCCGAAACGAACGAGCAGTACTTC.